The clone carrying this T cell receptor (beta chain) was found many times. Its matching antigen is unknown. The J segment lost 0 bases and the V segment lost 7 bases, leaving 13 bases of the junction unmatched. The CDR3 contains 17 residues. CDR1 DFQATT and CDR2 SNEGSKA come from the germline V gene (reference sequence). This sample was included in a study of T-cell reconstitution after alpha-beta-depleted transplantation in children. Preparation of the TCRbeta library was carried out with unique molecular identifiers. MiXCR was run by TCRdb on the PCR reads, yielding one entry per CDR3 protein. The sample has roughly 120,000 distinct CDR3 sequences; more than 20% are singletons. General study points: After transplant, at about two months, alpha-beta T cells were reportedly derived from several hundred expanded graft clones. Surviving recipient T cells and intrathymic progenitors accounted for some patients' high TCRbeta diversity at day 60. Hyperexpanded clones declined; after one year, newly produced T cells mostly supplied diversity.

This chain uses TRBV20-1 with TRBJ2-1; 9 bases fit TRBD2. The receptor was derived from a male patient aged 2 to 9 who had a stem cell transplant for chronic granulomatous disease, so the T cells may come from the graft donor. The sequences come from PBMCs, mostly from graft donor cells, collected 180 days after TCRalphabeta/CD19-depleted stem cell transplant. The DNA of the CDR3 is TGCAGTGAGAGGGCGGGAGGGCCTTCCGGCTCCTACAATGAGCAGTTCTTC. Translating it yields CSERAGGPSGSYNEQFF.